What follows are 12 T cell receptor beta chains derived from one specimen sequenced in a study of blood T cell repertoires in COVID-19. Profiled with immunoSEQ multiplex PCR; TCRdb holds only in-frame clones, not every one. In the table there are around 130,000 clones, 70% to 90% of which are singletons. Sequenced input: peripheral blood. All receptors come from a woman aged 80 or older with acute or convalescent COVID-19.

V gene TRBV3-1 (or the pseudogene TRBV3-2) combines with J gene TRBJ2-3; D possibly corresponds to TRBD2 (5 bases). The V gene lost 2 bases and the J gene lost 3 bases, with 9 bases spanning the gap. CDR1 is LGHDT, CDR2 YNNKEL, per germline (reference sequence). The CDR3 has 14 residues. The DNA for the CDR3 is TGTGCCAGCAGCCAACGGGGTGGAACAGATACGCAGTATTTT. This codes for CASSQRGGTDTQYF.

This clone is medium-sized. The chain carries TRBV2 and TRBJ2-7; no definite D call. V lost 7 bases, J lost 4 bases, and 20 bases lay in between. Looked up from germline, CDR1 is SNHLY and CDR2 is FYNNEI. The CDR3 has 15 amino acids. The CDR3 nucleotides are TGTGCCAGCAATTCGAACGCCGAGGTAGCTTACGAGCAGTACTTC. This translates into CASNSNAEVAYEQYF.

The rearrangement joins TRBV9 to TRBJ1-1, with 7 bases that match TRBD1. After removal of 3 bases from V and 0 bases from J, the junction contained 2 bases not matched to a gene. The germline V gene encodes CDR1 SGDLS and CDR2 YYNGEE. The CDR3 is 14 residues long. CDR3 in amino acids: CASSEGTVNTEAFF. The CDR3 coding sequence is TGTGCCAGCAGCGAGGGGACAGTGAACACTGAAGCTTTCTTT.

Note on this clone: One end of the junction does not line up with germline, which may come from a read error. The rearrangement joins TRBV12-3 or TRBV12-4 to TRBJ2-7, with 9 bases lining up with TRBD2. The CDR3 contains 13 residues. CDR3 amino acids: CASSLSSGGRFDF. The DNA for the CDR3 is TGTGCCAGCAGTTTAAGTAGCGGGGGCCGCTTTGACTTC.

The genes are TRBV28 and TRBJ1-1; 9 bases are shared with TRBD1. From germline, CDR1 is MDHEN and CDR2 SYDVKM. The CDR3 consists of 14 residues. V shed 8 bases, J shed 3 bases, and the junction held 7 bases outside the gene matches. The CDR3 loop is CASQPGQGYTEAFF. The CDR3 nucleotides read TGTGCCAGCCAACCGGGACAGGGTTACACTGAAGCTTTCTTT. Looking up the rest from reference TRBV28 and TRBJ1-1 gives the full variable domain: DVKVTQSSRYLVKRTGEKVFLECVQDMDHENMFWYRQDPGLGLRLIYFSYDVKMKEKGDIPEGYSVSREKKERFSLILESASTNQTSMYLCASQPGQGYTEAFFGQGTRLTVV.

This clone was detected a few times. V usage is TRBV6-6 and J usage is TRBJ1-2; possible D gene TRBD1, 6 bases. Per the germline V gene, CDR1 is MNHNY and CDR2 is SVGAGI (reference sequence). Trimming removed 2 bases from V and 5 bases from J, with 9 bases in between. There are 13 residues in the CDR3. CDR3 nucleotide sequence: TGTGCCAGCAGTTACGGGGGCAGGTATGGCTACACCTTC. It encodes CASSYGGRYGYTF.

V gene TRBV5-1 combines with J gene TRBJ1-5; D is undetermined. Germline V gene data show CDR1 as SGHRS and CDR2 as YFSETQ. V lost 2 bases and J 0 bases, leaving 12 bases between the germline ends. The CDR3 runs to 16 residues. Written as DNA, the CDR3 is TGCGCCAGCAGCTTACAGCCGCAGGATAGCAATCAGCCCCAGCATTTT. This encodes CASSLQPQDSNQPQHF. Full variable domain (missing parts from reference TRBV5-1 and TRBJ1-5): KAGVTQTPRYLIKTRGQQVTLSCSPISGHRSVSWYQQTPGQGLQFLFEYFSETQRNKGNFPGRFSGRQFSNSRSEMNVSTLELGDSALYLCASSLQPQDSNQPQHFGDGTRLSIL.

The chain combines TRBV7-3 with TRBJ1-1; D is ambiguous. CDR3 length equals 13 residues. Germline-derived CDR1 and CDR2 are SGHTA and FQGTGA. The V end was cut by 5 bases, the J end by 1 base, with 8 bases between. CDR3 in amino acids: CASSPGPNTEAFF. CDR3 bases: TGTGCCAGCAGCCCGGGTCCGAACACTGAAGCTTTCTTT.

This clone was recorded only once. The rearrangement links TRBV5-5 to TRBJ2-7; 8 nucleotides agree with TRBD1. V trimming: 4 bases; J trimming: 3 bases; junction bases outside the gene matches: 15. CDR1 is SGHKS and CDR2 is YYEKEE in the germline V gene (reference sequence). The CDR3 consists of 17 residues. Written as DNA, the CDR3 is TGTGCCAGCAGCCGAGGACAGGGCGAGAGTCTGGGCTACGAGCAGTACTTC. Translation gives CASSRGQGESLGYEQYF.

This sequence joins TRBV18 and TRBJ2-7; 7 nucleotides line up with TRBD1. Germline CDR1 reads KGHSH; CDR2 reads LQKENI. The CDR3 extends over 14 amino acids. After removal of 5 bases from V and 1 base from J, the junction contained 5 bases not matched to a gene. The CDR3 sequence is CASSGLTGSYEQYF. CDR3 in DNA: TGTGCCAGCTCAGGTCTGACAGGGTCCTACGAGCAGTACTTC. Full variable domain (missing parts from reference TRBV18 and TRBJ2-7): NAGVMQNPRHLVRRRGQEARLRCSPMKGHSHVYWYRQLPEEGLKFMVYLQKENIIDESGMPKERFSAEFPKEGPSILRIQQVVRGDSAAYFCASSGLTGSYEQYFGPGTRLTVT.

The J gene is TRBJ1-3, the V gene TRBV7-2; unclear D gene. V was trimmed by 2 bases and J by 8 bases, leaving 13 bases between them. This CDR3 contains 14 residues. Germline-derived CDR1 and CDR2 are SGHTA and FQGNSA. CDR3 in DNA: TGTGCCAGCAGCTTAACTCGAAACGATGACACCATATATTTT. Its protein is CASSLTRNDDTIYF.

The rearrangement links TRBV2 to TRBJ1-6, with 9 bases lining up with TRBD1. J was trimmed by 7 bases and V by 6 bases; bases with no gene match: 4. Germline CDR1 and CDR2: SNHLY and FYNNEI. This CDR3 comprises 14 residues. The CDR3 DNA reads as TGTGCCAGCAGGGGACAGGGTGGGAATTCACCCCTCCACTTT. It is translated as CASRGQGGNSPLHF.